This T cell receptor beta chain was profiled in a study of cytomegalovirus exposure and HLA in healthy donors. Points from the study as a whole: When analyzed later, a missense DCLRE1C variant was found to be linked to TCR beta V- and J-gene trimming. An Asian-associated ancestry cluster reportedly showed fewer N-insertions than the approximately 620-donor mean in a later analysis.

For this clone: The antigen is not known.

This CDR3 is 14 amino acids long. V lost 1 base and J 2 bases, leaving 9 bases between the germline ends. The germline CDR1 and CDR2 sequences are LNHNV and YYDKDF (reference sequence). PCR amplification relied on 60 Vbeta primers (plus 13 Jbeta primers). The method was immunoSEQ multiplex PCR; TCRdb's version includes in-frame clones alone and lacks a portion of them. The sample includes 150,000 to 200,000 clones. V and J are TRBV15 and TRBJ2-7, with D perhaps matching TRBD1 (5 bases). The receptor was derived from a woman between 18 and 29 years old in good health and CMV-seropositive. The sequenced sample consisted of PBMCs. CDR3 DNA sequence: TGTGCCACCAGCAGAGGAGCACAGGCCTACGAGCAGTACTTC. Encoded protein: CATSRGAQAYEQYF. The full variable domain, completed using reference TRBV15 and TRBJ2-7, is DAMVIQNPRYQVTQFGKPVTLSCSQTLNHNVMYWYQQKSSQAPKLLFHYYDKDFNNEADTPDNFQSRRPNTSFCFLDIRSPGLGDTAMYLCATSRGAQAYEQYFGPGTRLTVT.